These T cell receptor beta chains were read from a single sample in a study of identical twins. TCRdb recomputed calls from the 5' RACE reads with MiXCR, one row per CDR3 protein. The sample contains roughly 1.6 million distinct CDR3 sequences, under 35% of which appear only once. The sample consisted of cord blood. The receptors come from a newborn girl in good health. Each CDR3 is given with its conserved first and last residue. Each record gives: J gene, clone size, V gene, D gene, CDR3 DNA, CDR3 protein. The D gene is left open where the match is weak. Part of the rows lack a size; the others show once, few, many or a class for expanded clones.

TRBJ2-5 | - | TRBV25-1 | - | TGTGCCAGCAGGACGGTCGAGGCCCAGTACTTC | CASRTVEAQYF
TRBJ2-3 | - | TRBV9 | TRBD1 | TGTGCCAGCAGCGTAGCCGGGACAGTAAGCACAGATACGCAGTATTTT | CASSVAGTVSTDTQYF
TRBJ1-1 | few | TRBV9 | - | TGTGCCAGCAGAGCAGGGGAGGGGATGAACACTGAAGCTTTCTTT | CASRAGEGMNTEAFF
TRBJ1-2 | - | TRBV5-6 | - | TGTGCCAGCAGCTTAGGCAGGGACCCATCTCGTGGCTACACCTTC | CASSLGRDPSRGYTF
TRBJ2-1 | - | TRBV20-1 | - | TGCAGTGCTAGAGGGGGGCGGACGACTTACAATGAGCAGTTCTTC | CSARGGRTTYNEQFF
TRBJ1-2 | - | TRBV6-5 | TRBD1 | TGTGCCAGCAGTACTCCGACAGGGGGCTATGGCTACACCTTC | CASSTPTGGYGYTF
TRBJ1-6 | - | TRBV28 | - | TGTGCCAGCAGTTCCCCCCGTGGTTGGAATTCACCCCTCCACTTT | CASSSPRGWNSPLHF
TRBJ1-1 | - | TRBV4-1 | - | TGCGCCAGCAGCCAAGATCCGAGGGGGGGCCCTGAAGCTTTCTTT | CASSQDPRGGPEAFF
TRBJ1-5 | - | TRBV4-1 | - | TGCGCCAGCAGCCTACGGGTTGGGGCCTTTAGCAATCAGCCCCAGCATTTT | CASSLRVGAFSNQPQHF
TRBJ1-1 | - | TRBV4-1 | - | TGCGCCAGCAGCCAAGCGGCAAAGGCTTTCTTT | CASSQAAKAFF
TRBJ2-7 | - | TRBV20-1 | TRBD2 | TGCAGTGCTAGAAGAAGACTAGCGGGGGCGCTTTTCTCCTACGAGCAGTACTTC | CSARRRLAGALFSYEQYF
TRBJ2-2 | - | TRBV10-3 | - | TGTGCCATCAGTGAGAGATCCGCCGCCGGGGAGCTGTTTTTT | CAISERSAAGELFF
TRBJ2-5 | once | TRBV6-5 | - | TGTGCCAGCAGTTCAATCGGGTTAGACAATGAGCAGTACTTC | CASSSIGLDNEQYF
TRBJ1-6 | few | TRBV11-2 | - | TGTGCCAGCAGCTTGGCAGGGAGCGATTCACCCCTCCACTTT | CASSLAGSDSPLHF
TRBJ2-7 | few | TRBV11-2 | - | TGTGCCAGCAGCTTGCGAGCAACTCCATCCCACGAGCAGTACTTC | CASSLRATPSHEQYF
TRBJ1-5 | few | TRBV27 | - | TGTGCCACCGCCAATCAGCCCCAGCATTTT | CATANQPQHF
TRBJ2-2 | - | TRBV20-1 | - | TGCAGTGCTAGAGATCTGGCAAAACCCACCGGGGAGCTGTTTTTT | CSARDLAKPTGELFF
TRBJ2-1 | many | TRBV28 | - | TGTGCCAGCAAAATTGGACAGGGGGCGTATAAACTAGCGGGAGTATCCTACAATGAGCAGTTCTTC | CASKIGQGAYKLAGVSYNEQFF
TRBJ2-7 | - | TRBV28 | - | TGTGCCAGCAGTGCTTGGGGCGCCTCCTACGAGCAGTACTTC | CASSAWGASYEQYF
TRBJ1-1 | few | TRBV21-1 | - | TGTGCCAGCAGCAAAGGAGGGACCGCGAACACTGAAGCTTTCTTT | CASSKGGTANTEAFF
TRBJ2-1 | - | TRBV20-1 | TRBD2 | TGCAGTGCTAGCCGGGGGAGGGCTTCCTACAATGAGCAGTTCTTC | CSASRGRASYNEQFF
TRBJ2-3 | - | TRBV10-3 | TRBD1 | TGTGCCATCAGTGCGCCAGGGGGAATCACAGATACGCAGTATTTT | CAISAPGGITDTQYF
TRBJ2-5 | - | TRBV7-2 | TRBD2 | TGTGCCAGCAGCTTAAAAACTAGCGGGAGATCGGAGACCCAGTACTTC | CASSLKTSGRSETQYF
TRBJ1-1 | few | TRBV6-5 | TRBD1 | TGTGCCAGCAGTTACGACAGGGAAGAATTAGCTTTCTTT | CASSYDREELAFF
TRBJ1-2 | few | TRBV7-9 | - | TGTGCCAGCAGCTTAGGACAGTCTTCTAACTATGGCTACACCTTC | CASSLGQSSNYGYTF
TRBJ2-1 | few | TRBV3-1 | TRBD1 | TGTGCCAGCCTTAACAGGGGTCACAATGAGCAGTTCTTC | CASLNRGHNEQFF
TRBJ2-2 | - | TRBV7-7 | - | TGTGCCAGCCGGGCCGGACAGACCACCGGGGAGCTGTTTTTT | CASRAGQTTGELFF
TRBJ1-1 | few | TRBV6-2/TRBV6-3 | TRBD1 | TGTGCCAGCAGTGGGACAGGGTTTAACACTGAAGCTTTCTTT | CASSGTGFNTEAFF
TRBJ1-1 | few | TRBV18 | - | TGTGCCAGCTCAGCTTTGGCGCGGGAGATGAACACTGAAGCTTTCTTT | CASSALAREMNTEAFF
TRBJ2-3 | - | TRBV24-1 | TRBD2 | TGTGCCGCCAGTGATGGGCTAGCGGATAGCACAGATACGCAGTATTTT | CAASDGLADSTDTQYF
TRBJ2-2 | few | TRBV5-1 | TRBD1 | TGCGCCAGCAGCTTGTTGACAGGGTCCGGCGGGGAGCTGTTTTTT | CASSLLTGSGGELFF
TRBJ1-3 | - | TRBV29-1 | TRBD1 | TGCAGCGTCAAAGACAGGGGCGCTGGAAACACCATATATTTT | CSVKDRGAGNTIYF
TRBJ1-6 | - | TRBV3-1 | - | TGTGCCAGCAGCAACCGGACAGCCTATAATTCACCCCTCCACTTT | CASSNRTAYNSPLHF
TRBJ2-3 | - | TRBV3-1 | TRBD2 | TGTGCCAGCAGCCACTCCACTCCGGGAGGGAGCACAGATACGCAGTATTTT | CASSHSTPGGSTDTQYF
TRBJ2-5 | once | TRBV12-3/TRBV12-4 | TRBD1 | TGTGCCAGCATCGGACAGGGTTTGTACGGGCAGTACTTC | CASIGQGLYGQYF
TRBJ2-7 | few | TRBV28 | TRBD2 | TGTGCCAGCAGTTCCGGGACTAGCGGGAGCTCCTACGAGCAGTACTTC | CASSSGTSGSSYEQYF
TRBJ1-5 | - | TRBV15 | - | TGTGCCACCAGCAGAGATCTGGAAACCAATCAGCCCCAGCATTTT | CATSRDLETNQPQHF
TRBJ2-3 | - | TRBV4-2 | TRBD1 | TGTGCCAGCAGCCGACGACAGGGAGAGAATACGCAGTATTTT | CASSRRQGENTQYF
TRBJ2-7 | - | TRBV6-6 | - | TGTGCCAGCAGTTACGCCTCCGGGACACCACCCTACGAGCAGTACTTC | CASSYASGTPPYEQYF
TRBJ2-2 | - | TRBV24-1 | TRBD1 | TGTGCCACCAGTGATAACAGACAGGGAAGCGGCACCGGGGAGCTGTTTTTT | CATSDNRQGSGTGELFF
TRBJ1-4 | few | TRBV20-1 | TRBD1 | TGCAGTGCTAGCTACAGGGGGAGTAATGAAAAACTGTTTTTT | CSASYRGSNEKLFF
TRBJ2-1 | - | TRBV6-2/TRBV6-3 | - | TGTGCCAGCAGTTTCGACGAGGGGATTTACAATGAGCAGTTCTTC | CASSFDEGIYNEQFF
TRBJ2-1 | few | TRBV28 | TRBD2 | TGTGCCAGCAGTTTATCCTTAGCTAGCGGGTCCCAGTTCTTC | CASSLSLASGSQFF
TRBJ1-5 | few | TRBV2 | TRBD1 | TGTGCCAGCAGTGACCCCCGGACAGGAAATCAGCCCCAGCATTTT | CASSDPRTGNQPQHF
TRBJ1-2 | - | TRBV9 | TRBD1 | TGTGCCAGCAGCGGGACAGGGAGTGCCTCTAACTATGGCTACACCTTC | CASSGTGSASNYGYTF
TRBJ2-2 | - | TRBV7-2 | - | TGTGCCAGCGCCCCCGGGACACCCGGGGAGCTGTTTTTT | CASAPGTPGELFF
TRBJ2-1 | - | TRBV19 | - | TGTGCCAGTAGTTTCCTGGTGACGTTGAGCTCCTACAATGAGCAGTTCTTC | CASSFLVTLSSYNEQFF
TRBJ1-5 | few | TRBV12-3/TRBV12-4 | TRBD1 | TGTGCCAGCAGTACCTCGACAGGGAATCAGCCCCAGCATTTT | CASSTSTGNQPQHF
TRBJ1-6 | once | TRBV27 | - | TGTGCCAGCAGTTTATCGAAGCTGAACTATAATTCACCCCTCCACTTT | CASSLSKLNYNSPLHF
TRBJ2-3 | - | TRBV18 | TRBD2 | TGTGCCAGCGCCCGGGGGGTAGAAGATACGCAGTATTTT | CASARGVEDTQYF
TRBJ2-6 | - | TRBV20-1 | - | TGCAGTGCTAGCGCCTCCTCTGGGGCCAACGTCCTGACTTTC | CSASASSGANVLTF